This TCR beta chain was recorded in a study of Ad26.COV2.S vaccination and SARS-CoV-2 variants. Documented treatment: roughly 18 received Ad26.COV2.S at low or high dose, single or two shots; about 5 received placebo; per-sample allocation not given. Samples came from day 63 after the first vaccine or placebo injection. Note on this clone: The target antigen is unknown.

CDR1 is PRHDT and CDR2 is FYEKMQ in the germline V gene (reference sequence). CDR3 length equals 16 residues. Trimming took 0 bases from V and 1 from J, leaving 9 bases between them. Using immunoSEQ multiplex PCR, the repertoire was profiled, and TCRdb retains in-frame clones only, with some absent. The table includes hundreds of thousands of clones, about 90% detected once. Overall study results and limits: It was reported that spike-specific CD8+ and CD4+ T cell responses were substantially broad after vaccination. Analyses that measured TCR breadth and depth may have underestimated total T cell responses.

This sample comprised peripheral blood, obtained in a trial of Ad26.COV2.S vaccine versus placebo. The chain recombines TRBV13 with TRBJ2-2; the D is unclear. The sequence was obtained from a person aged 18 to 65 who received the Ad26.COV2.S COVID-19 vaccine or a placebo. CDR3: CASSLGSLMNTGELFF. CDR3 DNA: TGTGCCAGCAGCTTAGGGTCCCTTATGAACACCGGGGAGCTGTTTTTT.